The 25 T cell receptor beta chains below all came from one sample that was sequenced in a study of blood T cell repertoires in COVID-19. Assay: immunoSEQ multiplex PCR; the TCRdb copy retains only in-frame clones and omits some. The data hold over 110,000 clones, with 84% observed a single time. Sample: PBMCs or T cells enriched from blood (not recorded which). All receptors come from a man aged 45-65 years in a cohort exposed to, infected with or recovered from COVID-19 (not recorded which).

The rearrangement joins TRBV7-9 to TRBJ2-2; 7 bases are shared with TRBD1. CDR1 and CDR2 (germline): SEHNR, FQNEAQ (reference sequence). V lost 6 bases and J lost 3; bases outside the gene matches: 7. This CDR3 region has 15 residues. Here the CDR3 reads CASRSGQIYTGELFF. The CDR3 nucleotides are TGTGCCAGCAGGTCGGGACAGATCTACACCGGGGAGCTGTTTTTT. Full variable domain (remainder filled in from reference TRBV7-9 and TRBJ2-2): DTGVSQNPRHKITKRGQNVTFRCDPISEHNRLYWYRQTLGQGPEFLTYFQNEAQLEKSRLLSDRFSAERPKGSFSTLEIQRTEQGDSAMYLCASRSGQIYTGELFFGEGSRLTVL.

This chain connects TRBV10-3 to TRBJ1-6; 7 nucleotides match TRBD1. V was pared by 2 bases and J by 11 bases, with 0 bases of the junction left unmatched. The germline gives CDR1 ENHRY, CDR2 SYGVKD. This CDR3 contains 12 residues. CDR3 DNA: TGTGCCATCAGTGAGGGGACAGCACCCCTCCACTTT. It encodes CAISEGTAPLHF.

The rearrangement joins TRBV28 to TRBJ1-2, with D maybe TRBD1 (6 bases). This CDR3 is 14 amino acids long. Germline lookup yields CDR1 MDHEN and CDR2 SYDVKM. V was trimmed by 6 bases and J by 4 bases, leaving 15 bases between them. The CDR3: CASSSGANIYGYTF. CDR3 DNA: TGTGCCAGCAGCTCAGGGGCGAACATCTATGGCTACACCTTC.

The chain is built from TRBV4-1 and TRBJ1-2; weak D call: TRBD1 (5 bases). Germline V gene sequence: CDR1 MGHRA, CDR2 YSYEKL. The CDR3 extends over 17 amino acids. V lost 1 base, J lost 5 bases, and 20 bases lay in between. The CDR3: CASSQGLMDVKGYGYTF. CDR3 coding DNA: TGCGCCAGCAGCCAAGGTCTCATGGACGTAAAGGGGTATGGCTACACCTTC.

The V and J genes are TRBV27 and TRBJ1-2, with TRBD1 matching 11 bases. J lost 7 bases, V lost 6 bases, and 13 bases had no gene match. This CDR3 spans 16 amino acids. Germline V gives CDR1 MNHEY, CDR2 SMNVEV (reference sequence). As DNA, the CDR3 is TGTGCCAGCAGCCGCTCTACCGGGACAGGGGGTGGTGGCTACACCTTC. It specifies CASSRSTGTGGGGYTF.

V is TRBV7-2 and J is TRBJ2-1, with 11 positions matching TRBD1. CDR1 is SGHTA, CDR2 FQGNSA, per germline. Trimming took 5 bases from V and 7 from J; bases not matched to a gene: 4. The CDR3 is made up of 14 amino acids. The CDR3 reads CASSPGQGANEQFF. DNA for the CDR3: TGTGCCAGCAGCCCCGGACAGGGGGCAAATGAGCAGTTCTTC.

The chain uses TRBV9 and TRBJ2-1, with 8 bases lining up with TRBD1. The CDR3 has 17 residues. Germline loops: CDR1 SGDLS, CDR2 YYNGEE. V gave up 0 bases and J gave up 7 bases; unmatched junction bases: 12. The CDR3 region is CASSVAGQGASGNEQFF. The DNA of the CDR3 is TGTGCCAGCAGCGTAGCTGGCCAGGGGGCGTCAGGTAATGAGCAGTTCTTC.

The V and J genes are TRBV4-2 and TRBJ2-3; D is possibly TRBD2 (5 bases). Trimming shortened V by 0 bases and J by 5 bases, and 15 bases separated the two germline ends. The CDR3 loop spans 16 amino acids. Germline CDR1 reads LGHNA; CDR2 reads YNFKEQ. CDR3 coding DNA: TGTGCCAGCAGCCAAGACCTAGCACGGGAAAGAGATACGCAGTATTTT. Residues: CASSQDLARERDTQYF.

This chain uses TRBV10-3 with TRBJ2-3; D is perhaps TRBD2 (5 bases). Germline CDR1 and CDR2: ENHRY and SYGVKD. The length of the CDR3 is 13 residues. V lost 7 bases and J 5 bases, leaving 13 bases between the germline ends. This CDR3 reads CAITEGGRDTQYF. In DNA, the CDR3 is TGTGCCATCACTGAAGGAGGCAGAGATACGCAGTATTTT.

V is TRBV3-1 (or the pseudogene TRBV3-2) and J is TRBJ1-1; a possible D gene is TRBD1 (6 bases). Germline V lookup: CDR1 LGHDT, CDR2 YNNKEL (reference sequence). CDR3 length: 13 amino acids. V was shortened by 3 bases and J by 5 bases, with 10 bases between the two germline ends. CDR3 loop: CASSQPQGTEAFF. The CDR3 region has the DNA TGTGCCAGCAGCCAGCCTCAGGGGACTGAAGCTTTCTTT.

The chain carries TRBV20-1 and TRBJ1-1, with unresolved D. The CDR3 loop spans 15 amino acids. CDR1 and CDR2 (germline): DFQATT, SNEGSKA (reference sequence). The ends were cut back, 3 bases at V and 2 bases at J, with 16 bases in the middle. The chain's CDR3 is CSASGRGGINTEAFF. The CDR3 DNA sequence: TGCAGTGCTAGTGGCCGCGGCGGAATCAACACTGAAGCTTTCTTT.

The V gene is TRBV4-1, the J gene TRBJ2-5, with TRBD2 identical over 8 bases. The V gene end was trimmed by 5 bases and the J gene end by 1 base; junction bases not matched to a gene: 6. Per the germline V gene, CDR1 is MGHRA and CDR2 is YSYEKL. The CDR3 contains 15 residues. The CDR3 region has the DNA TGCGCCAGCAGCGGTTTAGCGGGGACCCAAGAGACCCAGTACTTC. This translates into CASSGLAGTQETQYF.

The rearrangement uses TRBV5-1 and TRBJ2-7; 8 bases map to TRBD1. The junction had 26 bases not matched to a gene; V was cut back by 8 bases and J by 7 bases. Germline V gene sequence: CDR1 SGHRS, CDR2 YFSETQ. CDR3 length: 18 residues. The chain's CDR3 is CARAAFLGRGRRTCEQYF. CDR3 coding DNA: TGCGCCAGAGCAGCTTTCCTCGGCAGGGGGCGGCGGACGTGTGAGCAGTACTTC. The full variable domain, its missing parts supplied by reference TRBV5-1 and TRBJ2-7, is KAGVTQTPRYLIKTRGQQVTLSCSPISGHRSVSWYQQTPGQGLQFLFEYFSETQRNKGNFPGRFSGRQFSNSRSEMNVSTLELGDSALYLCARAAFLGRGRRTCEQYFGPGTRLTVT.

The rearrangement joins TRBV15 to TRBJ2-3; 7 positions agree with TRBD1. The CDR3 has 15 residues. The J segment lost 3 bases and the V segment lost 6 bases, leaving 9 bases of the junction unmatched. Germline V gene data show CDR1 as LNHNV and CDR2 as YYDKDF (reference sequence). The CDR3, as DNA: TGTGCCACCAGGAACGGACAGGAATTTACAGATACGCAGTATTTT. It specifies CATRNGQEFTDTQYF.

This clone was recorded once. V gene TRBV9 combines with J gene TRBJ2-7; 10 nucleotides align to TRBD1. Looked up from germline, CDR1 is SGDLS and CDR2 is YYNGEE. The CDR3 totals 16 residues. The V and J ends lost 2 bases and 7 bases, in that order; junction bases with no gene match: 12. The CDR3 region has the DNA TGTGCCAGCAGCGTCGACCCGGGACAGGGGATGAATGAGCAGTACTTC. Amino acid sequence: CASSVDPGQGMNEQYF.

This rearrangement joins TRBV7-9 to TRBJ2-2, with TRBD2 matching over 11 bases. The germline V gene has CDR1 SEHNR and CDR2 FQNEAQ (reference sequence). V dropped 4 bases and J dropped 4; count of bases not matched to a gene: 5. This CDR3 is built from 16 residues. The CDR3 protein is CASSSTSGGITGELFF. The CDR3 nucleotides read TGTGCCAGCAGCTCCACTAGCGGGGGAATCACCGGGGAGCTGTTTTTT.

The chain is built from TRBV6-1 and TRBJ1-5, with D perhaps TRBD1 (6 bases). The V end was cut by 8 bases, the J end by 3 bases, with 11 bases between. Germline lookup yields CDR1 MNHNS and CDR2 SASEGT. The length of the CDR3 is 13 residues. For the CDR3, the DNA is TGTGCCAGCCGTGGGGGCCCCAATCAGCCCCAGCATTTT. It yields the protein CASRGGPNQPQHF.

The chain uses TRBV5-1 and TRBJ1-6, with TRBD1 matching 11 bases. Trimming cost V 5 bases and J 8 bases; bases outside gene matches: 6. The CDR3 is 15 amino acids. From germline, CDR1 is SGHRS and CDR2 YFSETQ. The chain's CDR3 is CASSRTGGADSPLHF. The CDR3 DNA reads TGCGCCAGCAGTCGGACAGGGGGCGCGGATTCACCCCTCCACTTT.

This clone was counted once. The chain carries TRBV7-2 and TRBJ2-3; 12 nucleotides align to TRBD2. The CDR3 runs to 14 residues. The V gene's germline CDR1 is SGHTA and CDR2 FQGNSA. V shed 6 bases, J shed 8 bases, and the junction held 6 bases outside the gene matches. In DNA form, the CDR3 reads TGTGCCAGCAGTTCTAGCGGGGGGGCGTCTACGCAGTATTTT. It codes for CASSSSGGASTQYF.

The chain links TRBV6-5 to TRBJ1-1, with D perhaps TRBD1 (5 bases). Germline V gives CDR1 MNHEY, CDR2 SVGAGI. CDR3 length equals 15 residues. V was trimmed by 6 bases and J by 1 base, leaving 15 bases between them. This chain's CDR3 is CASRDSWGGNTEAFF. The CDR3 nucleotides read TGTGCCAGCAGGGACTCGTGGGGGGGGAACACTGAAGCTTTCTTT.

The chain uses TRBV2 and TRBJ1-6, with D tentatively TRBD1 (5 bases). Germline loops: CDR1 SNHLY, CDR2 FYNNEI. The CDR3 spans 14 residues. With 3 bases removed from V and 8 bases from J, the gap between germline ends came to 11 bases. CDR3 nucleotides: TGTGCCAGCAGTGATGGCGGGGGTTATTCACCCCTCCACTTT. Translated: CASSDGGGYSPLHF.

The V gene is TRBV5-1, the J gene TRBJ2-2; D is ambiguous. CDR3 size: 12 residues. The ends were cut back, 4 bases at V and 4 bases at J, with 5 bases in the middle. The germline V gene has CDR1 SGHRS and CDR2 YFSETQ. The CDR3 nucleotides are TGCGCCAGCAGCCCCGTCACCGGGGAGCTGTTTTTT. Amino acid sequence: CASSPVTGELFF. Full variable domain (missing parts from reference TRBV5-1 and TRBJ2-2): KAGVTQTPRYLIKTRGQQVTLSCSPISGHRSVSWYQQTPGQGLQFLFEYFSETQRNKGNFPGRFSGRQFSNSRSEMNVSTLELGDSALYLCASSPVTGELFFGEGSRLTVL.

Of note for this clone: Sequence at one end of the junction differs from germline and may be a read error. This chain joins TRBV2 and TRBJ1-6, with 9 bases lining up with TRBD1. The CDR3 is 12 amino acids. From germline, CDR1 is SNHLY and CDR2 FYNNEI. The CDR3 DNA reads as TGTGCCAGCAGGGATCTCCGGGACAGGGTGATCTTT. The encoded protein is CASRDLRDRVIF.

The chain uses TRBV4-3 and TRBJ2-1, with 7 bases matching TRBD2. Unmatched junction bases numbered 12, after V lost 4 bases and J lost 0 bases. Per germline, CDR1 LGHNA and CDR2 YSLEER. The CDR3 is 18 amino acids. CDR3 nucleotide sequence: TGCGCCAGCAGCCCGGGAGCAGCGGGGACCAGCTCCTACAATGAGCAGTTCTTC. Amino acid sequence: CASSPGAAGTSSYNEQFF.

The chain carries TRBV18 and TRBJ1-2; D remains unclear. CDR3 size: 14 residues. Trimming left V 3 bases short and J 1 base short, with 9 bases between. Germline values: CDR1 KGHSH, CDR2 LQKENI. The CDR3 loop is CASSPETSNYGYTF. Written as DNA, the CDR3 is TGTGCCAGCTCACCCGAGACAAGTAACTATGGCTACACCTTC.